Listed below are T cell receptor beta chains from one sample, sequenced in a study of cytomegalovirus exposure and HLA in healthy donors. Using immunoSEQ multiplex PCR, the repertoire was profiled, and TCRdb retains in-frame clones only, with some absent. In all, the sample yields approximately 150,000 clones. The sequencing sample was made of PBMCs. Source of these receptors: a woman aged 45-60 years in good health and CMV-seronegative. CDR3s include the opening cysteine and the closing phenylalanine or tryptophan. The D gene is left open where the match is weak.

>TRBJ2-2|.|TRBV5-1
CASSFDTGELFF
TGCGCCAGCAGCTTCGACACCGGGGAGCTGTTTTTT
>TRBJ2-2|TRBD2|TRBV6-5
CASSSGLASTGELFF
TGTGCCAGCAGTTCCGGACTAGCGAGTACCGGGGAGCTGTTTTTT
>TRBJ1-2|.|TRBV28
CASSSGTFLGGYTF
TGTGCCAGCAGTTCCGGGACATTCCTCGGAGGCTACACCTTC
>TRBJ1-4|.|TRBV4-1
CASSQASANEKLFF
TGCGCCAGCAGCCAAGCCTCAGCGAATGAAAAACTGTTTTTT
>TRBJ2-3|.|TRBV9
CASSVATGRGGADTQYF
TGTGCCAGCAGCGTAGCTACAGGGAGGGGTGGGGCGGATACGCAGTATTTT
>TRBJ2-3|.|TRBV5-6
CASSLGPVTDTQYF
TGTGCCAGCAGCTTGGGTCCAGTCACAGATACGCAGTATTTT
>TRBJ2-1|.|TRBV7-9
CASSLALAGNEQFF
TGTGCCAGCAGCTTAGCACTAGCTGGGAATGAGCAGTTCTTC
>TRBJ1-5|TRBD1|TRBV30
CAWSAAGGQPQHF
TGTGCCTGGAGTGCAGCAGGGGGGCAGCCCCAGCATTTT
>TRBJ2-7|.|TRBV15
CATSSLMAGIYEQYF
TGTGCCACCAGCAGCCTTATGGCAGGGATCTACGAGCAGTACTTC
>TRBJ1-1|.|TRBV18
CASSRDLTANTEAFF
TGTGCCAGCTCGCGCGATTTGACAGCGAACACTGAAGCTTTCTTT
>TRBJ1-1|.|TRBV10-2
CASSEFLRWDTEAFF
TGCGCCAGCAGTGAGTTCCTGAGGTGGGACACTGAAGCTTTCTTT
>TRBJ1-4|TRBD1|TRBV28
CASSLNRGTGLEKLFF
TGTGCCAGCAGTTTAAACCGGGGGACAGGGTTAGAAAAACTGTTTTTT
>TRBJ2-7|.|TRBV30
CAWSVRRVYSYEQYF
TGTGCCTGGAGTGTACGCCGGGTTTATTCCTACGAGCAATACTTC
>TRBJ1-3|.|TRBV18
CASSVDRLISGNTIYF
TGTGCCAGCTCAGTTGACAGGTTGATCTCTGGAAACACCATATATTTT
>TRBJ2-5|.|TRBV5-4
CASSFPFGETQYF
TGTGCCAGCAGTTTCCCATTCGGAGAGACCCAGTACTTC
>TRBJ1-1|.|TRBV5-1
CASSLSGGRAEAFF
TGCGCCAGCAGCTTGTCGGGGGGCCGAGCTGAAGCTTTCTTT
>TRBJ1-4|.|TRBV15
CATSRDLEATNEKLFF
TGTGCCACCAGCAGAGATTTAGAAGCAACTAATGAAAAACTGTTTTTT
>TRBJ2-5|TRBD2|TRBV6-5
CASSYGLAGVQETQYF
TGTGCCAGCAGTTACGGGCTAGCGGGGGTCCAAGAGACCCAGTACTTC
>TRBJ2-5|TRBD1|TRBV9
CASSVVKRQGKQETQYF
TGTGCCAGCAGCGTAGTAAAGAGACAGGGTAAGCAAGAGACCCAGTACTTC
>TRBJ2-1|TRBD2|TRBV11-2
CASSVGGSSYNEQFF
TGTGCCAGCTCTGTGGGAGGGAGCTCCTACAATGAGCAGTTCTTC
>TRBJ1-5|.|TRBV4-1
CASSLLGLSNQPQHF
TGCGCCAGCAGCCTCCTGGGACTTAGCAATCAGCCCCAGCATTTT
>TRBJ1-2|TRBD1|TRBV4-1
CASSAPGQNYGYTF
TGCGCCAGCAGCGCTCCGGGACAGAACTATGGCTACACCTTC
>TRBJ2-5|.|TRBV18
CASSPLQGETQYF
TGTGCCAGCTCACCACTGCAGGGTGAGACCCAGTACTTC
>TRBJ1-2|.|TRBV28
CASSFSGPLSGYTF
TGTGCCAGCAGTTTTTCAGGGCCGCTGAGTGGCTACACCTTC
>TRBJ1-1|.|TRBV18
CASSPSQGRGGTEAFF
TGTGCCAGCTCACCGTCTCAGGGTCGGGGGGGCACTGAAGCTTTCTTT
>TRBJ1-4|TRBD1|TRBV6-1
CASSKGTGANEKLFF
TGTGCCAGCAGTAAGGGGACAGGGGCGAATGAAAAACTGTTTTTT
>TRBJ2-5|TRBD2|TRBV28
CASSFGARLAGGLYQETQYF
TGTGCCAGCAGTTTTGGGGCCAGGCTAGCGGGAGGATTGTACCAAGAGACCCAGTACTTC
>TRBJ1-2|TRBD1|TRBV7-6
CASSLASGGASGYTF
TGTGCCAGCAGCTTAGCATCAGGGGGCGCCTCTGGCTACACCTTC
>TRBJ1-2|.|TRBV4-2
CASSQERAVGYGYTF
TGTGCCAGCAGCCAAGAGAGGGCCGTGGGCTATGGCTACACCTTC
>TRBJ2-3|.|TRBV6-5
CASRRLSTDTQYF
TGTGCCAGCAGGAGACTTAGCACAGATACGCAGTATTTT
>TRBJ2-1|TRBD1|TRBV28
CASSLLGTGSLNEQFF
TGTGCCAGCAGTTTATTAGGGACAGGGTCCCTCAATGAGCAGTTCTTC
>TRBJ1-2|.|TRBV28
CASSAYSPGYTF
TGTGCCAGCAGTGCCTACAGCCCTGGCTACACCTTC
>TRBJ2-3|TRBD1|TRBV6-6
CASYGQGEEDTQYF
TGTGCCAGCTACGGACAGGGGGAGGAAGATACGCAGTATTTT
>TRBJ2-1|TRBD2|TRBV14
CASSLHLAGEVEQFF
TGTGCCAGCAGCCTACATTTAGCGGGAGAGGTTGAGCAGTTCTTC
>TRBJ2-6|.|TRBV7-9
CASSLAIGGPGANVLTF
TGTGCCAGCAGCTTAGCGATCGGGGGGCCTGGGGCCAACGTCCTGACTTTC
>TRBJ1-5|TRBD1|TRBV4-1
CASSPRTGIFQPQHF
TGCGCCAGCAGCCCCCGGACAGGGATTTTTCAGCCCCAGCATTTT
>TRBJ2-2|TRBD2|TRBV5-1
CASSPSSGDTGELFF
TGCGCCAGCAGCCCTTCTAGCGGCGACACCGGGGAGCTGTTTTTT
>TRBJ1-6|.|TRBV6-5
CASSYIGGGLTLHF
TGTGCCAGCAGTTACATTGGGGGCGGATTGACCCTCCACTTT
>TRBJ2-7|.|TRBV6-5
CASSLRDEQYF
TGTGCCAGCTCCCTGAGGGACGAGCAGTACTTC
>TRBJ1-2|TRBD1|TRBV27
CASSPDRGTYGYTF
TGTGCCAGCAGCCCAGACAGGGGTACCTATGGCTACACCTTC
>TRBJ2-2|.|TRBV5-1
CASSLALGNTGELFF
TGCGCCAGCAGCTTGGCACTAGGGAACACCGGGGAGCTGTTTTTT
>TRBJ1-3|.|TRBV5-1
CASSSGQPILSGNTIYF
TGCGCCAGCAGCTCAGGACAACCGATTCTCTCTGGAAACACCATATATTTT
>TRBJ2-7|.|TRBV25-1
CASSAYSYYEQYF
TGTGCCAGCAGTGCCTATAGTTACTACGAGCAGTACTTC
>TRBJ1-6|.|TRBV14
CASSQVGAYSPLHF
TGTGCCAGCAGCCAAGTGGGAGCCTATTCACCCCTCCACTTT
>TRBJ2-3|.|TRBV6-4
CASSPVGGGTDTQYF
TGTGCCAGCAGTCCCGTCGGGGGTGGCACAGATACGCAGTATTTT
>TRBJ1-4|.|TRBV30
CAWSVGTRSEKLFF
TGTGCCTGGAGTGTTGGGACACGCAGTGAAAAACTGTTTTTT
>TRBJ2-1|TRBD2|TRBV11-3
CASSFGGGRAGGQFF
TGTGCCAGCAGCTTCGGAGGCGGGAGGGCCGGGGGGCAGTTCTTC
>TRBJ1-3|.|TRBV6-5
CASSSSGASGNTIYF
TGTGCCAGCAGTTCCTCAGGGGCCTCTGGAAACACCATATATTTT